The 16 T cell receptor beta chains below all came from one sample that was sequenced in a study of T-cell reconstitution after alpha-beta-depleted transplantation in children. Construction of the TCRbeta library involved unique molecular identifiers. Each CDR3 protein is one row after TCRdb ran MiXCR on the PCR reads. In the table there are 480,000 or so distinct CDR3 sequences, over 9.5% of which are singletons. The sample consisted of PBMCs, taken before TCRalphabeta/CD19-depleted stem cell transplant. The receptor set was obtained from a child aged 2 to 10 with inherited bone marrow failure, due to receive a stem cell transplant.

This sequence joins TRBV19 and TRBJ2-4, with 7 bases lining up with TRBD1. Unmatched junction bases numbered 5, after V lost 6 bases and J lost 3 bases. CDR3 size: 14 residues. CDR1 is LNHDA and CDR2 is SQIVND in the germline V gene (reference sequence). In DNA form, the CDR3 reads TGTGCCAGTAGCTCGACAGGGAGCAAAAACATTCAGTACTTC. This sequence encodes CASSSTGSKNIQYF.

This clonotype was seen at least ten times. This chain links TRBV6-5 with TRBJ1-2, with D perhaps matching TRBD1 (5 bases). This CDR3 has 12 amino acids. CDR1 is MNHEY, CDR2 SVGAGI, per germline. Trimming removed 5 bases from V and 6 bases from J, with 10 bases in between. CDR3 bases: TGTGCCAGCAGTCGTCCGGGGCATGGCTACACCTTC. Translation: CASSRPGHGYTF.

This clonotype was detected many times. The V and J genes are TRBV7-2 and TRBJ2-2, with 9 bases identical to TRBD1. The ends lost 5 bases at V and 6 bases at J; junction bases unmatched: 10. There are 16 residues in the CDR3. Germline loops: CDR1 SGHTA, CDR2 FQGNSA. This CDR3 reads CASSKLGTGPPGELFF. CDR3 nucleotide sequence: TGTGCCAGCAGCAAACTTGGGACAGGGCCTCCCGGGGAGCTGTTTTTT.

There are many counts of this clonotype. The chain uses TRBV18 and TRBJ2-2; D is perhaps TRBD1 (5 bases). Per germline, CDR1 KGHSH and CDR2 LQKENI. V shed 3 bases and J shed 4 bases, with 6 bases lying between them. The CDR3 covers 13 residues. CDR3 in DNA: TGTGCCAGCTCACCGGACACCACCGGGGAGCTGTTTTTT. Its protein is CASSPDTTGELFF.

The table lists this clonotype with many counts. This chain joins TRBV5-1 and TRBJ2-1; D is perhaps TRBD2 (6 bases). V lost 0 bases and J lost 0, with 7 bases in between. This CDR3 has 15 residues. The germline V gene has CDR1 SGHRS and CDR2 YFSETQ. CDR3: CASSLETSSYNEQFF. The CDR3 nucleotides are TGCGCCAGCAGCTTGGAGACTAGCTCCTACAATGAGCAGTTCTTC.

This clonotype was seen repeatedly, ten times or more. The chain joins TRBV5-6 to TRBJ1-6, with D possibly matching TRBD1 (5 bases). CDR1 and CDR2 from the germline V gene are SGHDT and YYEEEE. The CDR3 is 14 residues long. Trimming took 4 bases from V and 6 from J, leaving 11 bases between them. This CDR3 reads CASSGGWGNSPLHF. The CDR3 coding sequence is TGTGCCAGCAGCGGGGGGTGGGGTAATTCACCCCTCCACTTT. Combining the CDR3 with reference TRBV5-6 and TRBJ1-6 gives the whole variable domain DAGVTQSPTHLIKTRGQQVTLRCSPKSGHDTVSWYQQALGQGPQFIFQYYEEEERQRGNFPDRFSGHQFPNYSSELNVNALLLGDSALYLCASSGGWGNSPLHFGNGTRLTVT.

This clonotype was detected a few times. The chain employs TRBV6-2 or TRBV6-3 and TRBJ1-1, with D uncertain. This CDR3 has 12 residues. V gave up 3 bases and J gave up 1 base, with 3 bases separating them. From germline, CDR1 is MNHEY and CDR2 SVGEGT. The CDR3 loop is CASSYWNTEAFF. For the CDR3, the DNA is TGTGCCAGCAGTTATTGGAACACTGAAGCTTTCTTT.

This clonotype has just a few counts. This chain connects TRBV2 to TRBJ2-2; TRBD1 matches 9 bases. The CDR3 is 18 residues long. With V trimmed by 10 bases and J by 0 bases, 15 bases remained unmatched. Germline V gene sequence: CDR1 SNHLY, CDR2 FYNNEI. The CDR3 DNA is TGTGCCATTTACTTGTGGGACAGGGTAGCGTCGAACACCGGGGAGCTGTTTTTT. Protein product: CAIYLWDRVASNTGELFF.

This clonotype was seen repeatedly, ten times or more. This sequence joins TRBV4-3 and TRBJ2-1; D not resolved. V lost 1 base, J lost 7 bases, and 8 bases lay in between. CDR1 and CDR2 (germline): LGHNA, YSLEER. The CDR3 has 13 residues. This CDR3 reads CASSQVMRNEQFF. CDR3 coding DNA: TGCGCCAGCAGCCAAGTAATGCGGAATGAGCAGTTCTTC.

This clonotype was picked up many times. The chain joins TRBV4-2 to TRBJ1-5; D is possibly TRBD1 (5 bases). This CDR3 is built from 15 residues. Germline assignment: CDR1 LGHNA and CDR2 YNFKEQ. V was pared by 0 bases and J by 6 bases, with 12 bases between. CDR3 protein: CASSQDPGRGQPQHF. The CDR3 coding sequence is TGTGCCAGCAGCCAAGATCCAGGGAGGGGTCAGCCCCAGCATTTT.

This clonotype was detected ten times or more. This chain uses TRBV7-2 with TRBJ1-2; D perhaps matches TRBD1 (5 bases). The germline V gene has CDR1 SGHTA and CDR2 FQGNSA. V dropped 5 bases and J dropped 7 bases, with 17 bases sitting between them. CDR3 length: 14 amino acids. CDR3 residues: CASSTARDLGGYTF. Here the CDR3 DNA reads TGTGCCAGCAGCACCGCGCGGGACCTGGGTGGCTACACCTTC.

This clonotype appeared many times. The V call is TRBV9, the J call TRBJ2-3, with TRBD2 as a possible D gene (6 bases). Germline CDR1 is SGDLS and CDR2 is YYNGEE. The length of the CDR3 is 16 residues. V lost 0 bases and J lost 3, with 14 bases in between. CDR3 bases: TGTGCCAGCAGCGTAGGGTTGGCGGGGTGGACAGATACGCAGTATTTT. It encodes CASSVGLAGWTDTQYF.

This clonotype was counted many times. This sequence joins TRBV2 and TRBJ2-2; D perhaps matches TRBD1 (5 bases). The CDR3 runs to 14 residues. V was pared by 7 bases and J by 3 bases, with 12 bases between. The germline V gene encodes CDR1 SNHLY and CDR2 FYNNEI. The CDR3 sequence: CASKKGPYTGELFF. DNA for the CDR3: TGTGCCAGCAAGAAGGGGCCGTACACCGGGGAGCTGTTTTTT.

The table lists this clonotype with many counts. The genes are TRBV29-1 and TRBJ2-1, with D possibly called TRBD1 or TRBD2 (5 bases each). V shed 7 bases and J shed 8 bases, with 15 bases lying between them. There are 12 residues in the CDR3. Germline V gene lookup returns CDR1 SQVTM and CDR2 ANQGSEA. CDR3: CSGGWPNDEQFF. CDR3 nucleotide sequence: TGCAGCGGGGGGTGGCCTAACGATGAGCAGTTCTTC.

This clonotype was found many times. The chain recombines TRBV12-3 or TRBV12-4 with TRBJ2-3, with unresolved D. The CDR3 is 16 residues long. Trimming took off 6 bases at V and 0 bases at J, with 16 bases between the two ends. CDR3 DNA sequence: TGTGCCAGCAGCCCGTTAAGCGCTCCTAGCACAGATACGCAGTATTTT. The encoded protein is CASSPLSAPSTDTQYF.

This clonotype was found many times. This chain uses TRBV28 with TRBJ1-6; 7 bases are shared with TRBD1. V was clipped by 2 bases and J by 7 bases; unmatched bases: 8. Germline CDR1 reads MDHEN; CDR2 reads SYDVKM. The length of the CDR3 is 16 residues. This chain's CDR3 is CASSLKGQSRNSPLHF. CDR3 nucleotide sequence: TGTGCCAGCAGTTTAAAGGGACAGTCACGCAATTCACCCCTCCACTTT.